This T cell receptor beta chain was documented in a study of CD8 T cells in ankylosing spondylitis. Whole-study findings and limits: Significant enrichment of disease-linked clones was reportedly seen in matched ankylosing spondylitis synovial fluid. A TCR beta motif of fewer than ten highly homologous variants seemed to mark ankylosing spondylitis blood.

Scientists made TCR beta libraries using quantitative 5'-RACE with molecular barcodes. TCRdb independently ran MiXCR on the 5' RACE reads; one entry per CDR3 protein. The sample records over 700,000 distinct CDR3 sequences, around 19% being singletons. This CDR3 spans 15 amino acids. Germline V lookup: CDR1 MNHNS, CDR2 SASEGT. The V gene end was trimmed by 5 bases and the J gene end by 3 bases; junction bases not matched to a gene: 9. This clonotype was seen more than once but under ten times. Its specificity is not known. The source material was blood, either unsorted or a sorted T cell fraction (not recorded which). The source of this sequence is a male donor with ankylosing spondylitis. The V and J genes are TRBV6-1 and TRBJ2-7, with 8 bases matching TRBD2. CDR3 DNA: TGTGCCAGCAGTCCCCGGGGGGGGCGAGGCTACGAGCAGTACTTC. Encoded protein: CASSPRGGRGYEQYF.